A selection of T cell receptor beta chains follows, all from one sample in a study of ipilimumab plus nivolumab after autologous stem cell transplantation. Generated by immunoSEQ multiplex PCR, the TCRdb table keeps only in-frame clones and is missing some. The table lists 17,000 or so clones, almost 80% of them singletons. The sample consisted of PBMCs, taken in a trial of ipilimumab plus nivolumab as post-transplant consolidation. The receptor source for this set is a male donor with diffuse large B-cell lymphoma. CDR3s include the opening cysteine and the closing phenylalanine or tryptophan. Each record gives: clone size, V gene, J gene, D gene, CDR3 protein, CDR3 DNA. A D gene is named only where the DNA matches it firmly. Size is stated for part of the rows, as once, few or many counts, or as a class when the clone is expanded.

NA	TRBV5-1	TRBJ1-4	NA	CASSLSGLGADEKLFF	TGCGCCAGCAGCTTGTCGGGACTGGGGGCGGATGAAAAACTGTTTTTT
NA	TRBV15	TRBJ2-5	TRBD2	CATSRERAGGQETQYF	TGTGCCACCAGCAGAGAGAGGGCGGGGGGCCAAGAGACCCAGTACTTC
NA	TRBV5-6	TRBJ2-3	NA	CASSLGGGPTDTQYF	TGTGCCAGCAGCTTAGGCGGCGGACCCACAGATACGCAGTATTTT
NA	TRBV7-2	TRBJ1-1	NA	CASSLDTPRGTEAFF	TGTGCCAGCAGCTTAGATACACCGCGGGGGACTGAAGCTTTCTTT
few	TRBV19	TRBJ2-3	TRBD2	CAGRSSGGTFSSTDTQYF	TGTGCCGGCCGCTCTAGCGGGGGGACCTTTTCTAGCACAGATACGCAGTATTTT
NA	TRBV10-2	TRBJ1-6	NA	CASKQDSGSPLHF	TGCGCCAGTAAACAGGACTCTGGATCACCCCTCCACTTT
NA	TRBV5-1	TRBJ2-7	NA	CASSFYTGPTYEQYF	TGCGCCAGCAGCTTTTATACGGGACCAACCTACGAGCAGTACTTC
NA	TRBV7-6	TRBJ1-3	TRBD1	CASSGQGARGNTIYF	TGTGCCAGCAGCGGACAGGGGGCGCGAGGAAACACCATATATTTT
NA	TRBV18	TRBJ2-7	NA	CASSPLGYEQYF	TGTGCCAGCTCACCACTGGGGTACGAGCAGTACTTC
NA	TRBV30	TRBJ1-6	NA	CAWSTRSRVSNSPLHF	TGTGCCTGGAGTACTCGTTCTCGAGTCTCCAATTCACCCCTCCACTTT
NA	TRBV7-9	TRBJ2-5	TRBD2	CASRRSGGGGETQYF	TGTGCCAGCAGACGTTCGGGGGGTGGCGGAGAGACCCAGTACTTC
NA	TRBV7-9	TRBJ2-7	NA	CASDTTVNPLEQYF	TGTGCCAGCGATACGACGGTAAACCCTCTCGAGCAGTACTTC
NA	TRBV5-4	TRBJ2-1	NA	CASSWGGRNEQFF	TGTGCCAGCAGCTGGGGGGGCCGGAATGAGCAGTTCTTC
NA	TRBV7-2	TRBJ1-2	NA	CASSQPERVRYGYTF	TGTGCCAGCAGCCAACCGGAGCGGGTACGATATGGCTACACCTTC
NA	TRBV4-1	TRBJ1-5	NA	CASSQAPLSNQPQHF	TGCGCCAGCAGCCAAGCCCCGCTGAGCAATCAGCCCCAGCATTTT
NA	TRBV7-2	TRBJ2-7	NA	CASSLNAPAMEQYF	TGTGCCAGCAGCTTAAATGCCCCGGCAATGGAGCAGTACTTC
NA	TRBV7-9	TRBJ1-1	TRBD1	CASSLPLVRQGTGTTEAFF	TGTGCCAGCAGCTTACCCCTAGTAAGACAGGGTACGGGGACCACTGAAGCTTTCTTT
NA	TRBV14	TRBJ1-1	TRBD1	CASSRQGAINTEAFF	TGTGCCAGCAGCCGGCAGGGGGCCATCAACACTGAAGCTTTCTTT
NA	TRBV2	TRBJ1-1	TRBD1	CASRGLEGAQGPNTEAFF	TGTGCCAGCAGGGGACTAGAGGGGGCTCAAGGGCCGAACACTGAAGCTTTCTTT
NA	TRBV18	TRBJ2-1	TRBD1	CASSQTGTDYNEQFF	TGTGCCAGCAGCCAGACCGGGACAGACTACAATGAGCAGTTCTTC
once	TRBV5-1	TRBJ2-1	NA	CASSHSGQPGRSYNEQFF	TGCGCCAGCAGCCACTCCGGACAGCCGGGAAGGTCCTACAATGAGCAGTTCTTC
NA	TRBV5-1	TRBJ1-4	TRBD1	CASSRSPGGNEKLFF	TGCGCCAGCAGCCGCTCCCCAGGGGGCAATGAAAAACTGTTTTTT
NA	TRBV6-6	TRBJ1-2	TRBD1	CASRADRANGYTF	TGTGCCAGCAGAGCGGACAGGGCGAATGGCTACACCTTC